This paragraph covers one T cell receptor (beta chain) sequence. There is no known antigen for this receptor. Germline and junction disagree at one end, which may indicate a read error. These data are taken from a study of CD8+ T cells in alopecia areata (dated by TCRdb to 2016 to 2019). Concerning the study at large: High-throughput TCRbeta sequencing was used to examine T cell clonal expansion in alopecia areata in both the C3H/HeJ mouse model and human patients. On the human side, TCRbeta sequencing was run on scalp tissue and on sorted CD4+ and CD8+ peripheral blood T cells from healthy controls and from alopecia areata patients with either patchy or totalis/universalis disease. Clonality in the scalp was compared among normal scalp (n=4), patchy alopecia areata scalp (n=8), and alopecia totalis/universalis scalp (n=8). RNA came from the PAXgene miRNA kit for fixed scalp, the miRNeasy kit for PBMCs, and the RNeasy kit for mouse skin. TCRbeta CDR3 regions were amplified by immunoSEQ multiplex PCR with 35 Vbeta forward and 13 Jbeta reverse primers.

PBMCs were separated by density centrifugation and stained for CD3, CD4 and CD8, after which CD4+ and CD8+ T cells were sorted on a FACSAria. Scalp biopsies and blood samples were obtained from unaffected controls. Overall study results and their limits: Higher clonality and more expanded CD8+ clones were observed in lesional scalp than in normal scalp, particularly in alopecia totalis/universalis, a finding suggestive of antigenic drive. Compared with mice, TCR sequences shared between patients were less clear, possibly partly because of HLA diversity across the patient population. Resident alphabeta T cells in normal human skin are also sequenced, complicating scalp TCR repertoire analysis, unlike mouse skin dominated by gammadelta T cells.

The protocol used for the library was the immunoSEQ multiplex PCR assay. To provide template for TCR sequencing, every sample had RNA extracted and reverse transcribed into cDNA. First-strand cDNA was synthesized using SuperScript III with a 2:1 mix of oligo-dT and random hexamers. A synthetic immune receptor repertoire was used to assess amplification bias, and residual bias was removed computationally. The authors' analysis ran thus. Raw reads were preprocessed for error removal, and CDR3 was defined according to IMGT conventions as running from the conserved cysteine to phenylalanine. Clonality was calculated as 1 minus Shannon entropy normalized by log2 of the number of productive unique TCRs. CD4 or CD8 identity of scalp clones was inferred by cross-referencing scalp TCRbeta sequences with sorted blood CD4 and CD8 repertoires. TCRdb retrieved this table from immuneACCESS and kept in-frame rearrangements only. Not all clones are present; in checked studies, unresolved V genes account for under half, and no reason is known for the remainder. D and trimming come from the DNA, and the V and J calls and clone size come from that table. In this sample the table shows roughly 150,000 clones, 45% to 60% of which occur a single time. The top ten constitute about 4.3% of the sample.

This clonotype was sampled from a human donor in good health. The sequenced material came from CD4+ T cells sorted from blood.

The DNA sequence is given as TGTGCCAGCAATGAAGGAATCACCGGGGAGCTGTTTTTT. Translated, this is CASNEGITGELFF. The sequence is built from TRBV6-1 and TRBJ2-2; the D gene cannot be resolved reliably. The germline V gene supplies CDR1 MNHNS and CDR2 SASEGT. The CDR3 measures 13 amino acids from cysteine to phenylalanine. This entry keeps only the CDR3 DNA: 39 bases, framed from base 1.